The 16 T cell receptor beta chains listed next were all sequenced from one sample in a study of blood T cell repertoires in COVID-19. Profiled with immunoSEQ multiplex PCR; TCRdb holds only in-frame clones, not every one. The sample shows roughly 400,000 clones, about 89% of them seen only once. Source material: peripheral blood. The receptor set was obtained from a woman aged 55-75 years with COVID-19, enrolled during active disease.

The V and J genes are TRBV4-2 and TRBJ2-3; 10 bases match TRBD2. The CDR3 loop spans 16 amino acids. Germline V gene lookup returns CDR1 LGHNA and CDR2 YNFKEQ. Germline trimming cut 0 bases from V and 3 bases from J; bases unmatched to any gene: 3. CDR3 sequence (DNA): TGTGCCAGCAGCCAAGAACGAGCGGGGGGGACAGATACGCAGTATTTT. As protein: CASSQERAGGTDTQYF.

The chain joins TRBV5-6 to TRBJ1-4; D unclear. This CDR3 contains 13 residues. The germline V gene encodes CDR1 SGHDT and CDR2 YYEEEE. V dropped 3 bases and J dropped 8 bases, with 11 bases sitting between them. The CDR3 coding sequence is TGTGCCAGCAGCTGGCGACGGCGGGAAAAACTGTTTTTT. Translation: CASSWRRREKLFF.

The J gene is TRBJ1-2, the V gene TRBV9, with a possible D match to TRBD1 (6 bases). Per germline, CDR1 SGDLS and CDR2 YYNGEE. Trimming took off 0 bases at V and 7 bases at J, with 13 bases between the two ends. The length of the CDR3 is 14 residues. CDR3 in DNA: TGTGCCAGCAGCGTAGAAGGGGGTAGAGGTGGCTACACCTTC. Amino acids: CASSVEGGRGGYTF.

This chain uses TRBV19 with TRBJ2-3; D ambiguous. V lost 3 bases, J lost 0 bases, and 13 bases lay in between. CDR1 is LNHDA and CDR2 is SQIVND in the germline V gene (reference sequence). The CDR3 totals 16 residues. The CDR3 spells CASSIQSTGSTDTQYF. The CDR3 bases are TGTGCCAGTAGTATCCAATCGACCGGGAGCACAGATACGCAGTATTTT. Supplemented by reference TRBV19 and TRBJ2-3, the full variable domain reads DGGITQSPKYLFRKEGQNVTLSCEQNLNHDAMYWYRQDPGQGLRLIYYSQIVNDFQKGDIAEGYSVSREKKESFPLTVTSAQKNPTAFYLCASSIQSTGSTDTQYFGPGTRLTVL.

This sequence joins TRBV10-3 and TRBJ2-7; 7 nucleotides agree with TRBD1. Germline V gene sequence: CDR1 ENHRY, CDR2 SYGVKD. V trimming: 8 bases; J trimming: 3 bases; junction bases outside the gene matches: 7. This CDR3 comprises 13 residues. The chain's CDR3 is CAIGDSKDYEQYF. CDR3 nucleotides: TGTGCCATCGGGGACAGTAAGGACTACGAGCAGTACTTC.

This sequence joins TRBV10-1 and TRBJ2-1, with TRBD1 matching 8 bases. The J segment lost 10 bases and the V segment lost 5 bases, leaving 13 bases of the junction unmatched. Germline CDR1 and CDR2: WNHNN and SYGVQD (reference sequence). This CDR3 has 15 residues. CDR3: CASSNSGTGLGEQFF. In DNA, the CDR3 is TGCGCCAGCAGTAATTCCGGGACAGGCCTTGGGGAGCAGTTCTTC.

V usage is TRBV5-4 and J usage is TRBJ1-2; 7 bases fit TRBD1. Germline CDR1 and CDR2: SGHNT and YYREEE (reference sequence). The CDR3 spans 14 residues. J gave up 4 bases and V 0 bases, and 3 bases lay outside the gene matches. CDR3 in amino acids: CASSLGQGSYGYTF. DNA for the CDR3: TGTGCCAGCAGCTTGGGACAGGGAAGCTATGGCTACACCTTC.

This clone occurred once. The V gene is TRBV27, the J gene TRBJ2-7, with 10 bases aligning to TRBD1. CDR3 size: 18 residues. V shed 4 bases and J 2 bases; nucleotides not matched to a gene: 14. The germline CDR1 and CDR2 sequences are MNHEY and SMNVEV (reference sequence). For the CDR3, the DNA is TGTGCCAGCAGTTCGCAACCTCCGGGACAGGGGAACCCCTACGAGCAGTACTTC. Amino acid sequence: CASSSQPPGQGNPYEQYF.

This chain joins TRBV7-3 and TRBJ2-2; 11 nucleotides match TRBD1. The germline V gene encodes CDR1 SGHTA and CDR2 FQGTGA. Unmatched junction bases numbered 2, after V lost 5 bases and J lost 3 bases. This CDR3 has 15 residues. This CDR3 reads CASSLDRGHTGELFF. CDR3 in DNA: TGTGCCAGCAGCCTGGACAGGGGGCACACCGGGGAGCTGTTTTTT.

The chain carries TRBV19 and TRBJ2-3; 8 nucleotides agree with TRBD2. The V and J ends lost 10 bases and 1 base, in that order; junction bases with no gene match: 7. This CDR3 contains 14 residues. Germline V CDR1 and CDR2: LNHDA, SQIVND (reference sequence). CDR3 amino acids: CATSGRGGTDTQYF. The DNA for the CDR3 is TGTGCCACCTCGGGGCGGGGGGGCACAGATACGCAGTATTTT.

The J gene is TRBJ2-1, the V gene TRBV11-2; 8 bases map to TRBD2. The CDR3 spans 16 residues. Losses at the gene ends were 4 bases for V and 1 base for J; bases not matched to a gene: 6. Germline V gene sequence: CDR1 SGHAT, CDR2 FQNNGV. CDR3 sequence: CASSSGGGRSYNEQFF. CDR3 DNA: TGTGCCAGCAGCTCTGGCGGGGGGCGGTCCTACAATGAGCAGTTCTTC.

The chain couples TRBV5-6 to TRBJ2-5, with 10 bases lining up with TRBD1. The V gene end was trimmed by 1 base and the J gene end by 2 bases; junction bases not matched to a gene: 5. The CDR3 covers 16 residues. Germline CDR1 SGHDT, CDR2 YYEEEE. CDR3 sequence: CASSLLGQGSQETQYF. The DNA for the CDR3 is TGTGCCAGCAGCTTGTTGGGACAGGGGAGTCAAGAGACCCAGTACTTC. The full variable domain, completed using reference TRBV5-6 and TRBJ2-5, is DAGVTQSPTHLIKTRGQQVTLRCSPKSGHDTVSWYQQALGQGPQFIFQYYEEEERQRGNFPDRFSGHQFPNYSSELNVNALLLGDSALYLCASSLLGQGSQETQYFGPGTRLLVL.

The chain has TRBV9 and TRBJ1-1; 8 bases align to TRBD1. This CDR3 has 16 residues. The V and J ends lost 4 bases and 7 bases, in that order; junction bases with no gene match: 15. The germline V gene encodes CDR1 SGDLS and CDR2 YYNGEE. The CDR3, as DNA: TGTGCCAGCAGCAACGACCTAGGACAGGGTAAAATTGAAGCTTTCTTT. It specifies CASSNDLGQGKIEAFF. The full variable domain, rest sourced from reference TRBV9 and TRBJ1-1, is DSGVTQTPKHLITATGQRVTLRCSPRSGDLSVYWYQQSLDQGLQFLIQYYNGEERAKGNILERFSAQQFPDLHSELNLSSLELGDSALYFCASSNDLGQGKIEAFFGQGTRLTVV.

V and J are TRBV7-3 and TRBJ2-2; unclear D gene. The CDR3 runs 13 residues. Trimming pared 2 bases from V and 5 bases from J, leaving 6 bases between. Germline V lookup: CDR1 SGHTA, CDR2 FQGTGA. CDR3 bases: TGTGCCAGCAGCTTATCGCAGACCGGGGAGCTGTTTTTT. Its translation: CASSLSQTGELFF.

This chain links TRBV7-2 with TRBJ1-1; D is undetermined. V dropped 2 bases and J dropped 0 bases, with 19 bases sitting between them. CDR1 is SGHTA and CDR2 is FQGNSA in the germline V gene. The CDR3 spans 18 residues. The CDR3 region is CASSLRLGGWGLNTEAFF. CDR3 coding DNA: TGTGCCAGCAGCTTAAGGCTGGGAGGTTGGGGTCTGAACACTGAAGCTTTCTTT. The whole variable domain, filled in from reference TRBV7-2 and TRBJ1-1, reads GAGVSQSPSNKVTEKGKDVELRCDPISGHTALYWYRQSLGQGLEFLIYFQGNSAPDKSGLPSDRFSAERTGGSVSTLTIQRTQQEDSAVYLCASSLRLGGWGLNTEAFFGQGTRLTVV.

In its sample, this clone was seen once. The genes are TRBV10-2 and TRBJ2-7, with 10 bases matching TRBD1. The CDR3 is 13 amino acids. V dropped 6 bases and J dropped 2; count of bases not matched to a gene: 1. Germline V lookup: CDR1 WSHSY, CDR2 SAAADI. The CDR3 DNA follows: TGCGCCAGCAGCGGACAGGGGGCCTACGAGCAGTACTTC. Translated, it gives CASSGQGAYEQYF.